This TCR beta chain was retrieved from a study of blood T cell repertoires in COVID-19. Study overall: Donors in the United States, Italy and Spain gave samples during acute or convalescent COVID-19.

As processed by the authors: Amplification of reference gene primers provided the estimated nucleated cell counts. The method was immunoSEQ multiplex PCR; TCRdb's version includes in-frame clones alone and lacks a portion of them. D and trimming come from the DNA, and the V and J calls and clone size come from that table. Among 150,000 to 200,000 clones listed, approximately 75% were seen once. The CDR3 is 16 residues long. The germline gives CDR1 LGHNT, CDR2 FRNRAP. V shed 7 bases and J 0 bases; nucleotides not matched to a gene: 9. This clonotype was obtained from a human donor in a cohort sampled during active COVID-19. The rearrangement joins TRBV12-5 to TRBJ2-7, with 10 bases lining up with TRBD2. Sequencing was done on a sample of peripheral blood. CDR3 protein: CASAVSSGGRSYEQYF. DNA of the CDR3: TGTGCTAGTGCTGTCTCTAGCGGGGGCCGCTCCTACGAGCAGTACTTC. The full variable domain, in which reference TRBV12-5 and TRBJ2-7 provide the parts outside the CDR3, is DARVTQTPRHKVTEMGQEVTMRCQPILGHNTVFWYRQTMMQGLELLAYFRNRAPLDDSGMPKDRFSAEMPDATLATLKIQPSEPRDSAVYFCASAVSSGGRSYEQYFGPGTRLTVT.